This is a list of T cell receptor beta chains from one sample in a study of CD8 T cells in ankylosing spondylitis. One entry per CDR3 protein results from TCRdb running MiXCR on the 5' RACE reads. The profile shows about 540,000 distinct CDR3 sequences, roughly 13% of them singletons. Sequenced input: blood, either unsorted or a sorted T cell fraction (not recorded which). The receptor source for this set is a male donor with ankylosing spondylitis. CDR3s include the opening cysteine and the closing phenylalanine or tryptophan. D genes are given only for firm matches. Where a row states a size, it is once, few, many or the class of an expanded clone; other rows omit it.

>TRBV5-1|TRBD1|TRBJ1-1|many
CASSLDTGGFTEAFF
TGCGCCAGCAGCTTGGATACAGGGGGCTTCACTGAAGCTTTCTTT
>TRBV19|NA|TRBJ2-1|NA
CASIGHQVNEQFF
TGTGCCAGTATAGGGCACCAGGTGAATGAGCAGTTCTTC
>TRBV15|NA|TRBJ2-3|NA
CATSLGDTQYF
TGTGCCACCAGCCTCGGGGATACGCAGTATTTT
>TRBV19|NA|TRBJ2-2|NA
CASSIKDSFANTGELFF
TGTGCCAGTAGTATCAAGGACAGTTTCGCGAACACCGGGGAGCTGTTTTTT
>TRBV29-1|NA|TRBJ1-2|NA
CSVGEGEGDGYTF
TGCAGCGTTGGAGAAGGGGAGGGTGATGGCTACACCTTC
>TRBV29-1|TRBD2|TRBJ2-4|many
CSASGRGVKNIQYF
TGCAGCGCCTCGGGGCGGGGGGTCAAAAACATTCAGTACTTC
>TRBV11-2|TRBD2|TRBJ2-7|few
CASSLLGGLAGGLLFEQYF
TGTGCCAGCAGCTTGCTTGGGGGACTAGCGGGAGGCTTACTATTCGAGCAGTACTTC
>TRBV20-1|TRBD2|TRBJ2-1|NA
CSAPLPGLGNEQFF
TGCAGTGCTCCACTTCCGGGACTAGGGAATGAGCAGTTCTTC
>TRBV3-1|NA|TRBJ1-1|few
CASSQGSFTEAFF
TGTGCCAGCAGCCAAGGGTCCTTCACTGAAGCTTTCTTT
>TRBV15|NA|TRBJ1-2|few
CATSRDLDISYGYTF
TGTGCCACCAGCAGAGATTTGGACATAAGCTATGGCTACACCTTC
>TRBV10-3|NA|TRBJ2-1|NA
CAISGATADNEQFF
TGTGCCATCAGTGGGGCTACCGCAGACAATGAGCAGTTCTTC
>TRBV20-1|NA|TRBJ2-1|many
CSARDRAGSYNEQFF
TGCAGTGCTAGAGATAGAGCAGGCTCCTACAATGAGCAGTTCTTC
>TRBV11-2|TRBD1|TRBJ2-7|few
CASSLIGQGALNEQYF
TGTGCCAGCAGCTTAATAGGACAGGGGGCTCTCAACGAGCAGTACTTC
>TRBV20-1|NA|TRBJ1-4|few
CSGGGNEKLFF
TGCAGCGGGGGGGGTAATGAAAAACTGTTTTTT
>TRBV19|NA|TRBJ2-1|few
CASSIGRGQFF
TGTGCCAGTAGTATTGGCCGAGGGCAGTTCTTC
>TRBV5-1|TRBD1|TRBJ2-7|NA
CASSPGTGETEQYF
TGCGCCAGCAGCCCTGGGACAGGGGAGACCGAGCAGTACTTC
>TRBV18|NA|TRBJ2-1|many
CASSDSGTQQFF
TGTGCCAGCTCAGACTCCGGGACTCAGCAGTTCTTC
>TRBV4-2|TRBD2|TRBJ2-1|NA
CASSQEREPGGEQFF
TGTGCCAGCAGCCAAGAGCGGGAGCCCGGGGGTGAGCAGTTCTTC
>TRBV16|NA|TRBJ2-7|many
CASSQSSAMSYEQYF
TGTGCCAGCAGCCAATCATCAGCCATGAGCTACGAGCAGTACTTC
>TRBV3-1|NA|TRBJ1-5|many
CASSQDLDQPQHF
TGTGCCAGCAGCCAAGATCTTGATCAGCCCCAGCATTTT
>TRBV6-5|NA|TRBJ1-1|NA
CASTFDRRNTEAFF
TGTGCCAGCACTTTTGACAGGCGGAACACTGAAGCTTTCTTT
>TRBV6-1|TRBD1|TRBJ1-1|few
CASSNRGPRGTEAFF
TGTGCCAGCAGTAATAGGGGGCCGAGGGGCACTGAAGCTTTCTTT
>TRBV12-3/TRBV12-4|NA|TRBJ2-1|many
CASSSGRGYDNEQFF
TGTGCCAGCAGCTCCGGCAGGGGTTACGACAATGAGCAGTTCTTC
>TRBV28|TRBD1|TRBJ1-2|once
CASSLSSTGNYGYTF
TGTGCCAGCAGTTTATCGTCGACAGGGAACTATGGCTACACCTTC
>TRBV20-1|NA|TRBJ2-3|NA
CSAGIAGNTDTQYF
TGCAGTGCTGGGATAGCTGGGAACACAGATACGCAGTATTTT
>TRBV3-1|NA|TRBJ2-5|NA
CASSQFLTLQETQYF
TGTGCCAGCAGCCAATTCCTGACATTACAAGAGACCCAGTACTTC
>TRBV7-2|TRBD2|TRBJ2-3|NA
CASSQQSGSTDTQYF
TGTGCCAGCAGCCAACAAAGCGGGAGTACAGATACGCAGTATTTT
>TRBV10-3|NA|TRBJ2-1|few
CAISKGEGPSYNEQFF
TGTGCCATCAGTAAGGGGGAGGGGCCCTCCTACAATGAGCAGTTCTTC
>TRBV12-3/TRBV12-4|NA|TRBJ1-6|NA
CASSFVDSPLHF
TGTGCCAGCAGTTTCGTAGATTCACCCCTCCACTTT
>TRBV12-3/TRBV12-4|NA|TRBJ1-1|few
CASSSQQGTEAFF
TGTGCCAGCAGTTCCCAGCAGGGGACTGAAGCTTTCTTT
>TRBV7-9|TRBD1|TRBJ2-7|many
CASSSRDRGLYEQYF
TGTGCCAGCAGCTCCCGGGACAGGGGGCTCTACGAGCAGTACTTC
>TRBV5-6|NA|TRBJ1-1|many
CASSLVWGTEAFF
TGCGCCAGCAGCTTAGTCTGGGGGACTGAAGCTTTCTTT
>TRBV5-1|TRBD1|TRBJ2-5|NA
CASSTGVEETQYF
TGCGCCAGCAGTACAGGGGTTGAGGAGACCCAGTACTTC
>TRBV3-1|NA|TRBJ1-5|NA
CASSPDPSNQPQHF
TGTGCCAGCAGCCCCGACCCCAGCAATCAGCCCCAGCATTTT
>TRBV4-2|TRBD1|TRBJ2-1|many
CASSQEIFRDRPTEQFF
TGTGCCAGCAGCCAAGAAATCTTCCGGGACAGGCCCACTGAGCAGTTCTTC
>TRBV7-9|NA|TRBJ1-2|few
CASSLGSGTNYGYTF
TGTGCCAGCAGCTTAGGGTCAGGGACGAACTATGGCTACACCTTC
>TRBV5-1|TRBD2|TRBJ2-3|NA
CASSSGLAGVDTQYF
TGCGCCAGCAGTTCAGGACTAGCGGGAGTGGATACGCAGTATTTT
>TRBV9|NA|TRBJ1-2|NA
CASSPWGAPNYGYTF
TGTGCCAGCAGCCCATGGGGAGCGCCTAACTATGGCTACACCTTC
>TRBV5-1|NA|TRBJ2-6|few
CASSSSGTSGANVLTF
TGCGCCAGCAGTTCGTCAGGGACCTCTGGGGCCAACGTCCTGACTTTC
>TRBV7-9|NA|TRBJ2-1|many
CASSRRRSSYNEQFF
TGTGCCAGCAGCCGTAGACGGAGCTCCTACAATGAGCAGTTCTTC
>TRBV11-1|NA|TRBJ2-3|NA
CASILWLGGGHRNTDTQYF
TGTGCCAGCATCTTATGGCTCGGCGGCGGACACCGTAACACAGATACGCAGTATTTT
>TRBV7-9|TRBD1|TRBJ2-1|NA
CASSFKGQGYNEQFF
TGTGCCAGCAGCTTTAAGGGACAGGGATACAATGAGCAGTTCTTC
>TRBV29-1|NA|TRBJ2-7|many
CSVEGGTYEQYF
TGCAGCGTTGAGGGCGGCACCTACGAGCAGTACTTC
>TRBV24-1|TRBD1|TRBJ1-5|NA
CATSERGGTGAQPQHF
TGTGCCACCAGTGAGAGGGGTGGGACAGGGGCTCAGCCCCAGCATTTT
>TRBV4-1|TRBD1|TRBJ1-4|NA
CASRGGATRTGGSEKLFF
TGCGCCAGCAGGGGGGGGGCGACTCGGACAGGGGGCAGTGAAAAACTGTTTTTT
>TRBV19|TRBD1|TRBJ1-5|NA
CASMGQNNQPQHF
TGTGCCAGTATGGGACAGAACAATCAGCCCCAGCATTTT
>TRBV12-3/TRBV12-4|TRBD2|TRBJ2-1|NA
CASSFLAGQTYNEQFF
TGTGCCAGCAGTTTCCTAGCGGGACAAACCTACAATGAGCAGTTCTTC
>TRBV28|NA|TRBJ1-6|NA
CASRYHSGSYNSPLHF
TGTGCCAGCAGGTACCATTCAGGAAGCTATAATTCACCCCTCCACTTT
>TRBV3-1|TRBD2|TRBJ2-2|NA
CASSDTSGNVGELFF
TGTGCCAGCAGCGACACTAGCGGGAACGTCGGGGAGCTGTTTTTT
>TRBV13|NA|TRBJ2-5|NA
CASSLVAGTAQETQYF
TGTGCCAGCAGCTTAGTAGCAGGGACGGCCCAAGAGACCCAGTACTTC
>TRBV25-1|NA|TRBJ1-5|few
CASSAGARNQPQHF
TGTGCCAGCAGTGCAGGGGCGCGCAATCAGCCCCAGCATTTT
>TRBV12-3/TRBV12-4|NA|TRBJ2-2|many
CASPDRVTGELFF
TGTGCCAGCCCCGACAGAGTCACCGGGGAGCTGTTTTTT